This TCR beta chain was identified during a study of blood T cell repertoires in COVID-19. The CDR3 spans 14 residues. Trimming cost V 3 bases and J 1 base, with 9 bases left between them. Germline CDR1 reads MDHEN; CDR2 reads SYDVKM. Using immunoSEQ multiplex PCR, the repertoire was profiled, and TCRdb retains in-frame clones only, with some absent. The profile shows some 260,000 clones, 87% of them singletons. The receptor was derived from a young man with active or convalescent COVID-19. The rearrangement uses TRBV28 and TRBJ1-1; the D is unclear. The sequenced sample consisted of peripheral blood. CDR3 sequence reads: CASSFTERNTEAFF. The CDR3 nucleotides read TGTGCCAGCAGTTTCACGGAGAGGAACACTGAAGCTTTCTTT.